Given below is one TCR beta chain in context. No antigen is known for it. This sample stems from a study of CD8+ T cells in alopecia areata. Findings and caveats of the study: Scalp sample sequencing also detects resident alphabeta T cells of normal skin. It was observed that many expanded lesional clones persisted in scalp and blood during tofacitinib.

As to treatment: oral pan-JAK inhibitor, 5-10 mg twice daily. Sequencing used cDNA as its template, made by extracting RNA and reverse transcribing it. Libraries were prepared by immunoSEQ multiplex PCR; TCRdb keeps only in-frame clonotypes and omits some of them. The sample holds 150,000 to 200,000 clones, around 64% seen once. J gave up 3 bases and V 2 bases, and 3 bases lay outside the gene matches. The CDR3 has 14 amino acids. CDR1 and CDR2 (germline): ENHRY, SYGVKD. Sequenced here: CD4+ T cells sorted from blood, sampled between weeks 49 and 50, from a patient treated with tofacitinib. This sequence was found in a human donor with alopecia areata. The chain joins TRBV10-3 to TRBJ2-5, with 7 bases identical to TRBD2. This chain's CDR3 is CAISEGRGEETQYF. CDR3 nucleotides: TGTGCCATCAGTGAGGGACGGGGGGAAGAGACCCAGTACTTC.